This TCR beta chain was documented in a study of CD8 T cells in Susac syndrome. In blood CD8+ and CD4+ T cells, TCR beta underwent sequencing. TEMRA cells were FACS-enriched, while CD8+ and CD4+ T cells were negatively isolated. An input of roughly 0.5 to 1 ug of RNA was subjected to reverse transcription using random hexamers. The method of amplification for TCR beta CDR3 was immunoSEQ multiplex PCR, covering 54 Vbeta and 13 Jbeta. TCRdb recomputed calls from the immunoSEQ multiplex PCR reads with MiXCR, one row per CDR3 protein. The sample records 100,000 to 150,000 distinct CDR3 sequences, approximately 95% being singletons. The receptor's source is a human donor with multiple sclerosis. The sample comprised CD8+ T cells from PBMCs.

Written as DNA, the CDR3 is TGTGCCAGCAGCCCTGGGGGGAACACTGAAGCTTTCTTT. It encodes CASSPGGNTEAFF. This chain joins TRBV5-4 and TRBJ1-1; possible D gene TRBD1, 5 bases. The V gene lost 4 bases and the J gene lost 1 base, with 8 bases spanning the gap. This CDR3 has 13 residues. Germline lookup yields CDR1 SGHNT and CDR2 YYREEE (reference sequence).